The T cell receptor (beta chain) under discussion was sequenced for a study of blood T cell repertoires in COVID-19. Study in general: Donors in the United States, Italy and Spain gave samples during acute or convalescent COVID-19. T cells, B-cell-depleted T cells, or PBMCs supplied cDNA or gDNA.

Authors' processing steps: From reference gene primer amplification, estimates of nucleated cell counts were derived. The protocol was immunoSEQ multiplex PCR, while the TCRdb copy is restricted to in-frame clones and leaves out a portion. V, J and clone size are those of that table, while D and trimming were read from the DNA. The sample includes about 220,000 clones, about 80% of them seen just once. This CDR3 spans 14 amino acids. Germline CDR1 MGHDK, CDR2 SYGVNS. V lost 5 bases, J lost 6 bases, and 5 bases stayed unmatched. The sequence was obtained from a woman aged 60-70 years with acute or convalescent COVID-19. The chain couples TRBV25-1 to TRBJ1-5; 9 bases agree with TRBD1. Sequenced input: peripheral blood. The CDR3 here is CASSRQGESQPQHF. The CDR3 DNA sequence: TGTGCCAGCAGTAGACAGGGGGAGAGTCAGCCCCAGCATTTT.